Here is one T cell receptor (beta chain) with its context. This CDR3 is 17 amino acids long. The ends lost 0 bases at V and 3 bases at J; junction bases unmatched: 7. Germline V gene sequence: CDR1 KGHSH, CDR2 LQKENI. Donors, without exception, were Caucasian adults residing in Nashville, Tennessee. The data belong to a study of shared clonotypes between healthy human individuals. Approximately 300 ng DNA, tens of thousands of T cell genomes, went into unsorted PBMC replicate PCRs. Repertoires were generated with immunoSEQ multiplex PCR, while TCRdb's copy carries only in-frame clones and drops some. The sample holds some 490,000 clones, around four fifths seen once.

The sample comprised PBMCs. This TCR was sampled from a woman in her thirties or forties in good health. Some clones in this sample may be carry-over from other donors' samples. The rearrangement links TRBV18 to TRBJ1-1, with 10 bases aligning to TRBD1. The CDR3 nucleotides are TGTGCCAGCTCACCACCGGGACAGGGGTTTTGGGACACTGAAGCTTTCTTT. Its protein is CASSPPGQGFWDTEAFF.